The 5 T cell receptor beta chains listed next were all sequenced from one sample in a study of T cell repertoires in cytomegalovirus infection. Each CDR3 protein is one row after TCRdb ran MiXCR on the reads. The sample consists of nearly 550,000 distinct CDR3 sequences, about 17% of them appearing once. The sequencing sample was made of CD8+ T cells from PBMCs. The receptors here all came from a human donor in good health (CMV status not recorded). Some clones in this sample may be carry-over from other donors' samples.

This clonotype was recorded a few times. The rearrangement joins TRBV9 to TRBJ2-7, with 9 bases fitting TRBD2. Germline V lookup: CDR1 SGDLS, CDR2 YYNGEE. The CDR3 sequence is 16 residues long. Trimming took 0 bases from V and 1 from J; bases not matched to a gene: 5. DNA of the CDR3: TGTGCCAGCAGCGTAGGTAGCGGGGGCCCTTCCTACGAGCAGTACTTC. Translating it yields CASSVGSGGPSYEQYF.

This clonotype was seen a handful of times. This chain uses TRBV11-2 with TRBJ1-2, with 8 bases fitting TRBD1. The CDR3 is 15 residues long. Per germline, CDR1 SGHAT and CDR2 FQNNGV. V shed 4 bases and J 2 bases; nucleotides not matched to a gene: 6. CDR3 protein: CASSYYRGDNYGYTF. CDR3 sequence (DNA): TGTGCCAGCAGCTACTACAGGGGGGACAACTATGGCTACACCTTC.

This clonotype has at least ten counts. The rearrangement uses TRBV19 and TRBJ1-1; 8 nucleotides match TRBD1. The V and J ends lost 9 bases and 5 bases, in that order; junction bases with no gene match: 8. The CDR3 spans 13 residues. Germline V gene data show CDR1 as LNHDA and CDR2 as SQIVND (reference sequence). The CDR3 loop reads CASAYRGSTEAFF. CDR3 coding DNA: TGTGCCAGCGCTTACAGGGGGTCGACTGAAGCTTTCTTT. The variable domain in full, with the rest retrieved from reference TRBV19 and TRBJ1-1, is DGGITQSPKYLFRKEGQNVTLSCEQNLNHDAMYWYRQDPGQGLRLIYYSQIVNDFQKGDIAEGYSVSREKKESFPLTVTSAQKNPTAFYLCASAYRGSTEAFFGQGTRLTVV.

In its sample, this clonotype was seen many times. The chain recombines TRBV14 with TRBJ1-1; D gene uncertain. The V and J ends lost 5 bases and 8 bases respectively, with 15 bases between them. Germline V gene data show CDR1 as SGHDN and CDR2 as FVKESK. The CDR3 has 13 residues. This chain's CDR3 is CASSDRAPREAFF. The CDR3 coding sequence is TGTGCCAGCAGCGACCGGGCCCCCCGCGAAGCTTTCTTT. Full variable domain (outside the CDR3, taken from reference TRBV14 and TRBJ1-1): EAGVTQFPSHSVIEKGQTVTLRCDPISGHDNLYWYRRVMGKEIKFLLHFVKESKQDESGMPNNRFLAERTGGTYSTLKVQPAELEDSGVYFCASSDRAPREAFFGQGTRLTVV.

This clonotype turned up a few times. This chain's CDR3 is CASSSPLQVIGAFF. The DNA for the CDR3 is TGTGCCAGCAGTTCGCCCTTACAGGTAATAGGAGCTTTCTTT. This rearrangement joins TRBV28 to TRBJ1-1, with D maybe TRBD1 (5 bases). CDR3 length equals 14 residues. Germline V gene data show CDR1 as MDHEN and CDR2 as SYDVKM. V was pared by 4 bases and J by 10 bases, with 19 bases between.